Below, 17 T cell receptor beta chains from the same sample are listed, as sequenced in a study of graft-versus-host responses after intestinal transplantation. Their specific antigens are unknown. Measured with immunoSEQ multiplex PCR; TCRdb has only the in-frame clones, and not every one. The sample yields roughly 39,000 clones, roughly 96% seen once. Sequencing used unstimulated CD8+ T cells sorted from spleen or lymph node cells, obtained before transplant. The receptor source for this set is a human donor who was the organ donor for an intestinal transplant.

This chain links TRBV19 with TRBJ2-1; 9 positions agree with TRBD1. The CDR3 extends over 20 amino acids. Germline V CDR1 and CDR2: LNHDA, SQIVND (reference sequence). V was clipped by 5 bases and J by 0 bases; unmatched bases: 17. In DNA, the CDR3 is TGTGCCAGTAGTGAATCAGCGGGACAGGGAGTATGGGGCTCCTACAATGAGCAGTTCTTC. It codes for CASSESAGQGVWGSYNEQFF.

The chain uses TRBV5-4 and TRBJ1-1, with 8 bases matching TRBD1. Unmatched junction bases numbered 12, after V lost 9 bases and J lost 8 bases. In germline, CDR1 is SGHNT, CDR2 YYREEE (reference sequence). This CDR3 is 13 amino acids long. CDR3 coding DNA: TGTGCCACCCAGGCAGGGGGCGCTTCAGAAGCTTTCTTT. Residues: CATQAGGASEAFF.

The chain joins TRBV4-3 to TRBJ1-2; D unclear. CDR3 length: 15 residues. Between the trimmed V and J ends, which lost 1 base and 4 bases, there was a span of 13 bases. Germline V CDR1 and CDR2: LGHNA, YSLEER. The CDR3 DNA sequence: TGCGCCAGCAGCCAAGTTGAAGGAGGCGCCTATGGCTACACCTTC. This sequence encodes CASSQVEGGAYGYTF.

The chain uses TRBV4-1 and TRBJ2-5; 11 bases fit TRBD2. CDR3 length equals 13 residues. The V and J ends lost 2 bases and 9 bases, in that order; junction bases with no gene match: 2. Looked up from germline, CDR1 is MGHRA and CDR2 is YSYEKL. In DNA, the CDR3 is TGCGCCAGCAGCCAAATAGCGGGGGGGGCCCAGTACTTC. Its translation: CASSQIAGGAQYF.

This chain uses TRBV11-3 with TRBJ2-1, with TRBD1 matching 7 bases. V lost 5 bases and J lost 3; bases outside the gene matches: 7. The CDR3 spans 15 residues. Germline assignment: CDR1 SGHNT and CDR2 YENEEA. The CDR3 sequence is CASSPRQGIYNEQFF. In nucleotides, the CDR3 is TGTGCCAGCAGCCCCCGACAGGGAATCTACAATGAGCAGTTCTTC. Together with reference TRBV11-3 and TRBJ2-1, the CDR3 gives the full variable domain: EAGVVQSPRYKIIEKKQPVAFWCNPISGHNTLYWYLQNLGQGPELLIRYENEEAVDDSQLPKDRFSAERLKGVDSTLKIQPAELGDSAVYLCASSPRQGIYNEQFFGPGTRLTVL.

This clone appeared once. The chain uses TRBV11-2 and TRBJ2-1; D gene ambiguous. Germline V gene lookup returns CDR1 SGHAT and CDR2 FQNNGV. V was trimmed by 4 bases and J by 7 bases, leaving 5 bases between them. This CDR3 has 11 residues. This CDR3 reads CASSSLNEQFF. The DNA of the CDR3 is TGTGCCAGCAGCTCCTTGAATGAGCAGTTCTTC.

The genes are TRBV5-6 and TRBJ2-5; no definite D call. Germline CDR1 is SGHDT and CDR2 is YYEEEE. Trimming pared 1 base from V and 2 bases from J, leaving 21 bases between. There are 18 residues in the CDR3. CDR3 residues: CASSLKFSGPDLQETQYF. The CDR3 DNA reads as TGTGCCAGCAGCTTGAAGTTTTCGGGTCCAGATCTTCAAGAGACCCAGTACTTC.

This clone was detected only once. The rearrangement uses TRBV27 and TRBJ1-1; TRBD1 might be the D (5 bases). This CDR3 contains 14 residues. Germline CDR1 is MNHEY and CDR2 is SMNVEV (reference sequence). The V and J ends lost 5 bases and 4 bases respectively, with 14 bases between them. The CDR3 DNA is TGTGCCAGCAGTCCGCGTCACGGGGGCACTGAAGCTTTCTTT. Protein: CASSPRHGGTEAFF.

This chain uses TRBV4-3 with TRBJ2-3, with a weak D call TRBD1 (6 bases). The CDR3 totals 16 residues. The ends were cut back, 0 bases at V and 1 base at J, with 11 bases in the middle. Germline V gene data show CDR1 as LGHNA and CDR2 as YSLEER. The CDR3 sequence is CASSQDYNRGTDTQYF. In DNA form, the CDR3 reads TGCGCCAGCAGCCAAGATTACAACAGGGGCACAGATACGCAGTATTTT.

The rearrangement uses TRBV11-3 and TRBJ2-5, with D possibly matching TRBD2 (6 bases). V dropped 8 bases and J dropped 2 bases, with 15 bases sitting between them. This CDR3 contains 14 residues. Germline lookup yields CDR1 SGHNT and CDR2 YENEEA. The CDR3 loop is CASGTWGEQETQYF. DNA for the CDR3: TGTGCCAGCGGGACGTGGGGGGAACAAGAGACCCAGTACTTC.

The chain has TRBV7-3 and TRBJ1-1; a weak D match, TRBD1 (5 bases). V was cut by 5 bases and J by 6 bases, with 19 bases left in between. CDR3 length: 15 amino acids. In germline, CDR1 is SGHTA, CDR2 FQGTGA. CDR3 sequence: CASSLGGPWDSEAFF. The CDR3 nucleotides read TGTGCCAGCAGCCTGGGGGGTCCGTGGGATTCTGAAGCTTTCTTT.

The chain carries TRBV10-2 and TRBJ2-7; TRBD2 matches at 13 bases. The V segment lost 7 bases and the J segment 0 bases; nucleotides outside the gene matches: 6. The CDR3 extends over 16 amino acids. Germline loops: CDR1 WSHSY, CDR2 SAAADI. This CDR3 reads CASIGLAGESSYEQYF. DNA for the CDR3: TGCGCCAGCATAGGACTAGCGGGGGAAAGCTCCTACGAGCAGTACTTC.

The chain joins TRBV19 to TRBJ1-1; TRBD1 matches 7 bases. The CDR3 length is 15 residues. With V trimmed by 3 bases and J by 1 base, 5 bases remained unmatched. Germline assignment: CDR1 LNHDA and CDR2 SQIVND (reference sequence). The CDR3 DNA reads TGTGCCAGTAGTATGTCAGGGGGGGGGAACACTGAAGCTTTCTTT. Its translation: CASSMSGGGNTEAFF.

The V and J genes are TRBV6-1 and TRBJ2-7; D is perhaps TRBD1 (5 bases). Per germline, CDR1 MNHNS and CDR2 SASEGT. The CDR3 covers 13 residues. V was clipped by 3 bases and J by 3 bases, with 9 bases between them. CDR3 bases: TGTGCCAGCAGTGACTACAGGCTCTACGAGCAGTACTTC. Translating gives CASSDYRLYEQYF.

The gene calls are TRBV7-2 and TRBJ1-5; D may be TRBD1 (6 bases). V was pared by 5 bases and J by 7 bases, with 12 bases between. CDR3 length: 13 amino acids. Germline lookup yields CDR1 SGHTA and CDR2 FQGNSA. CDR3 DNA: TGTGCCAGCAGCAAGGGGGTATGGCAGCCCCAGCATTTT. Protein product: CASSKGVWQPQHF.

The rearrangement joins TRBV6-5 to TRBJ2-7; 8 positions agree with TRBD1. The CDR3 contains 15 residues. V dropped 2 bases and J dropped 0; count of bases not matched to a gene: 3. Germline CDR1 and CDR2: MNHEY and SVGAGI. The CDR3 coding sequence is TGTGCCAGCAGTTACGGTCAGGGGGCCTCCTACGAGCAGTACTTC. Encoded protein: CASSYGQGASYEQYF.

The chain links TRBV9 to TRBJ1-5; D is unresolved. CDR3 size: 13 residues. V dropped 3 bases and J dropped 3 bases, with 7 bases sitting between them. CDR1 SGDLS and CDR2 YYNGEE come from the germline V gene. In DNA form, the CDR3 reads TGTGCCAGCAGCGAGAGTGACAATCAGCCCCAGCATTTT. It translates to CASSESDNQPQHF. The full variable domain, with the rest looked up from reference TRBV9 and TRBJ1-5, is DSGVTQTPKHLITATGQRVTLRCSPRSGDLSVYWYQQSLDQGLQFLIQYYNGEERAKGNILERFSAQQFPDLHSELNLSSLELGDSALYFCASSESDNQPQHFGDGTRLSIL.